These 9 T cell receptor beta chains were sequenced from one sample in a study of shared clonotypes between healthy human individuals. Positive CCR7 selection of CD45RO-negative cells yielded the naive CD8 cells, and terminally differentiated effector memory CD45RA+ cells were excluded. The assay was immunoSEQ multiplex PCR, and TCRdb's table has in-frame clones only and misses some. The repertoire holds about 1.9 million clones, with just over 90% as singletons. Sequencing used naive CD8+ T cells from PBMCs. The receptors derive from a man in his late teens or twenties in good health. Some clones in this sample may be carry-over from other donors' samples.

The chain carries TRBV27 and TRBJ2-1; possibly TRBD1 for D (5 bases). The ends were cut back, 6 bases at V and 0 bases at J, with 15 bases in the middle. CDR1 and CDR2 (germline): MNHEY, SMNVEV (reference sequence). The CDR3 covers 16 residues. As DNA, the CDR3 is TGTGCCAGCAGCCAGAACAGGTTTGGCTCCTACAATGAGCAGTTCTTC. This gives the protein CASSQNRFGSYNEQFF.

The chain couples TRBV28 to TRBJ2-1, with D possibly TRBD1 on 6 matching bases. This CDR3 spans 15 amino acids. Trimming removed 4 bases from V and 2 bases from J, with 12 bases in between. Germline CDR1 reads MDHEN; CDR2 reads SYDVKM. The CDR3 region has the DNA TGTGCCAGCAGTTCGAACAGGGCGCCCTACAATGAGCAGTTCTTC. Translation gives CASSSNRAPYNEQFF.

The rearrangement links TRBV28 to TRBJ2-1; TRBD1 matches at 9 bases. The germline V gene encodes CDR1 MDHEN and CDR2 SYDVKM. The V and J ends lost 6 bases and 7 bases, in that order; junction bases with no gene match: 4. The CDR3 totals 13 residues. This CDR3 is CASRQGARNEQFF. Written as DNA, the CDR3 is TGTGCCAGCAGACAGGGGGCGCGAAATGAGCAGTTCTTC.

The CDR3, as DNA: TGCGCCAGCAGCCAAGATAAGCCTAGCGGGAGTTCCCGGACTAAAGAGACCCAGTACTTC. Its protein is CASSQDKPSGSSRTKETQYF. The V call is TRBV4-3, the J call TRBJ2-5; 10 nucleotides match TRBD2. The length of the CDR3 is 20 residues. J lost 3 bases, V lost 0 bases, and 16 bases had no gene match. Germline lookup yields CDR1 LGHNA and CDR2 YSLEER.

The genes are TRBV27 and TRBJ2-3; D is uncertain. The CDR3 is 15 amino acids. Germline V CDR1 and CDR2: MNHEY, SMNVEV (reference sequence). Trimming pared 5 bases from V and 3 bases from J, leaving 15 bases between. CDR3 DNA sequence: TGTGCCAGCAGTCCCCATCTACACAAAACAGATACGCAGTATTTT. Encoded protein: CASSPHLHKTDTQYF.

Regarding this clone: Additional DNA sequences in this sample encode the identical CDR3. The gene calls are TRBV5-1 and TRBJ2-7; weak D call: TRBD2 (5 bases). V was cut by 2 bases and J by 1 base, with 10 bases left in between. The CDR3 extends over 14 amino acids. Germline lookup yields CDR1 SGHRS and CDR2 YFSETQ. The CDR3 sequence: CASSFATGSYEQYF. The CDR3 DNA reads TGCGCCAGCAGCTTTGCGACGGGGTCCTACGAGCAGTACTTC.

The rearrangement links TRBV27 to TRBJ2-3; TRBD1 matches 7 bases. The CDR3 runs to 17 residues. From germline, CDR1 is MNHEY and CDR2 SMNVEV (reference sequence). V shed 1 base and J 2 bases; nucleotides not matched to a gene: 9. The CDR3 reads CASSLFFGDSPTDTQYF. As DNA, the CDR3 is TGTGCCAGCAGTTTATTCTTTGGGGACAGCCCCACAGATACGCAGTATTTT.

CDR3 residues: CASSFWTGGSYEQYF. CDR3 coding DNA: TGTGCCAGCAGTTTTTGGACAGGGGGCTCGTACGAGCAGTACTTC. This rearrangement joins TRBV28 to TRBJ2-7; 11 bases align to TRBD1. From germline, CDR1 is MDHEN and CDR2 SYDVKM. This CDR3 has 15 amino acids. V dropped 3 bases and J dropped 4; count of bases not matched to a gene: 5.

V and J are TRBV19 and TRBJ2-2; 12 bases are shared with TRBD1. Germline V gene data show CDR1 as LNHDA and CDR2 as SQIVND (reference sequence). The CDR3 extends over 21 amino acids. V shed 1 base, J shed 3 bases, and the junction held 15 bases outside the gene matches. CDR3 region: CASSIGLRRDRGLGYTGELFF. In DNA, the CDR3 is TGTGCCAGTAGTATAGGCCTCCGTCGGGACAGGGGGCTTGGGTACACCGGGGAGCTGTTTTTT.